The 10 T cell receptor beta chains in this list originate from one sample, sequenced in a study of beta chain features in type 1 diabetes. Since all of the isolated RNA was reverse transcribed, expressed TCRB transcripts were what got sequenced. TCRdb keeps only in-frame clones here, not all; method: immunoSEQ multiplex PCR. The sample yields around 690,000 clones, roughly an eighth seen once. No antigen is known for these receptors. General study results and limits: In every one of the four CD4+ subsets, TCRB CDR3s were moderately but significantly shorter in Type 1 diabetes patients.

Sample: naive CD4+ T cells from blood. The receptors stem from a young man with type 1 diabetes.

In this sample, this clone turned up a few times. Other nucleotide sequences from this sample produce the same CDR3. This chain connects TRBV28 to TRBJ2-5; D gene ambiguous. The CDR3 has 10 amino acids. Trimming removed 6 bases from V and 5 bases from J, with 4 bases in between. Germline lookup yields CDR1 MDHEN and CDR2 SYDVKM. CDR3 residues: CASRGETQYF. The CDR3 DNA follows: TGTGCCAGCAGGGGGGAGACCCAGTACTTC. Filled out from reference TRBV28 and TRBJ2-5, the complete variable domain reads DVKVTQSSRYLVKRTGEKVFLECVQDMDHENMFWYRQDPGLGLRLIYFSYDVKMKEKGDIPEGYSVSREKKERFSLILESASTNQTSMYLCASRGETQYFGPGTRLLVL.

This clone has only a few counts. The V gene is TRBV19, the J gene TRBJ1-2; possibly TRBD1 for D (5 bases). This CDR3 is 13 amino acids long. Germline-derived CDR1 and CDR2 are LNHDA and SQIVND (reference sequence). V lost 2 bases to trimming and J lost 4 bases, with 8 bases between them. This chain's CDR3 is CASSIRQLYGYTF. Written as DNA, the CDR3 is TGTGCCAGTAGTATAAGACAGCTCTATGGCTACACCTTC. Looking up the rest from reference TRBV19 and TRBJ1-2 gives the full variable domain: DGGITQSPKYLFRKEGQNVTLSCEQNLNHDAMYWYRQDPGQGLRLIYYSQIVNDFQKGDIAEGYSVSREKKESFPLTVTSAQKNPTAFYLCASSIRQLYGYTFGSGTRLTVV.

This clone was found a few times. The CDR3 DNA is TGCGCCAGCAGCCCCCGGCGGAACACAGATACGCAGTATTTT. Translation gives CASSPRRNTDTQYF. The gene calls are TRBV5-1 and TRBJ2-3; no definite D call. The CDR3 consists of 14 residues. V was shortened by 4 bases and J by 2 bases, with 11 bases between the two germline ends. CDR1 is SGHRS and CDR2 is YFSETQ in the germline V gene.

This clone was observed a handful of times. CDR3: CASSLGGLQNNEQFF. CDR3 sequence (DNA): TGTGCCAGCAGCTTAGGGGGGCTCCAGAACAATGAGCAGTTCTTC. The chain recombines TRBV7-2 with TRBJ2-1; a weak D match, TRBD1 (6 bases). V lost 1 base and J 5 bases, leaving 12 bases between the germline ends. The CDR3 runs 15 residues. CDR1 is SGHTA, CDR2 FQGNSA, per germline. Together with reference TRBV7-2 and TRBJ2-1, the CDR3 gives the full variable domain: GAGVSQSPSNKVTEKGKDVELRCDPISGHTALYWYRQSLGQGLEFLIYFQGNSAPDKSGLPSDRFSAERTGGSVSTLTIQRTQQEDSAVYLCASSLGGLQNNEQFFGPGTRLTVL.

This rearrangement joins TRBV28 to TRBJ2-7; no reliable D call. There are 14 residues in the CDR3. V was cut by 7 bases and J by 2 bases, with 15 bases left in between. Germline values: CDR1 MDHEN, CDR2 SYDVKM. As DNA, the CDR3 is TGTGCCAGCACCCCCGGCGCCTCGACCTACGAGCAGTACTTC. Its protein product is CASTPGASTYEQYF.

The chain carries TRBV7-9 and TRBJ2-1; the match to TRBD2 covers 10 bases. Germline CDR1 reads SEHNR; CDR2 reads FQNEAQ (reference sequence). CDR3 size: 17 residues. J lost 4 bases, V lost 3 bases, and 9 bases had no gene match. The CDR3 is CASSFRSSGGLYNEQFF. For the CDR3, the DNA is TGTGCCAGCAGCTTCCGGTCTAGCGGGGGCCTATACAATGAGCAGTTCTTC.

This CDR3 reads CASSFGPPRANTGELFF. The CDR3 nucleotides are TGTGCCAGCAGCTTTGGTCCCCCCCGAGCGAACACCGGGGAGCTGTTTTTT. This chain uses TRBV13 with TRBJ2-2; D gene unclear. Trimming took off 3 bases at V and 0 bases at J, with 14 bases between the two ends. Germline CDR1 reads PRHDT; CDR2 reads FYEKMQ (reference sequence). The CDR3 totals 17 residues.

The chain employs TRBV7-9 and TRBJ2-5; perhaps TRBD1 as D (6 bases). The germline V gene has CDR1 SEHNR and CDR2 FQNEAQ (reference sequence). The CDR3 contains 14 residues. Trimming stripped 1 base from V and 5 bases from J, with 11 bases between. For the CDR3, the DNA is TGTGCCAGCAGCTTAGACCCAGGGGTGGAGACCCAGTACTTC. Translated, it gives CASSLDPGVETQYF.

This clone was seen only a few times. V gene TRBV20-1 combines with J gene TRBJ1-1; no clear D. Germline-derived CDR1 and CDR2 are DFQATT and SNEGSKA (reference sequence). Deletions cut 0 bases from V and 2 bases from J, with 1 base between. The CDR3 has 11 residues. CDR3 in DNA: TGCAGTGCTAGAGACAACACTGAAGCTTTCTTT. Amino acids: CSARDNTEAFF.

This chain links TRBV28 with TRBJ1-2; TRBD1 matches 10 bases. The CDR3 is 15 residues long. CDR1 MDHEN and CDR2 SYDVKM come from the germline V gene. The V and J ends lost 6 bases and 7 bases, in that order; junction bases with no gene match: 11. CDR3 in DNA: TGTGCCAGCAGCCCCGCCGGGACAGGGGACGTTGGCTACACCTTC. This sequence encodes CASSPAGTGDVGYTF.